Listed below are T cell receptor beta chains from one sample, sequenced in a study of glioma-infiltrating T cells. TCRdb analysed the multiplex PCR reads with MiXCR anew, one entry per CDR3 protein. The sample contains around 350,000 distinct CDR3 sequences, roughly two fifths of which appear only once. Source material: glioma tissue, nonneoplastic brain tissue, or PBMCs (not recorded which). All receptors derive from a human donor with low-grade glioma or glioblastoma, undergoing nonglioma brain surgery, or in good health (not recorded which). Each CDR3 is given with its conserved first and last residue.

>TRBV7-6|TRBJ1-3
CASSLAGSSGNTIYF
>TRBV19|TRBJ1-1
CASSIRGSREAFF
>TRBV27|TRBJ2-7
CASSSARVPVYEQYF
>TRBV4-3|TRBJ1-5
CASSQEIVQEGNQPQHF
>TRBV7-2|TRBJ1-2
CASSLRVVYGYTF
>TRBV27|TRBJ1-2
CASSPFLSGAGDGYTF
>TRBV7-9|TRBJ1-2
CASSPAPGTGDGYTF
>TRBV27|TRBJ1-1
CASKDDSMNTEAFF
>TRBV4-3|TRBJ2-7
CASSQEDDRGEQYF
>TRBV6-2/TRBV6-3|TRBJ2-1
CASSYAPGRGVKFEQFF
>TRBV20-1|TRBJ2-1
CSGRLARRYDEQFF
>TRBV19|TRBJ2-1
CASSIGTSGYNEQFF